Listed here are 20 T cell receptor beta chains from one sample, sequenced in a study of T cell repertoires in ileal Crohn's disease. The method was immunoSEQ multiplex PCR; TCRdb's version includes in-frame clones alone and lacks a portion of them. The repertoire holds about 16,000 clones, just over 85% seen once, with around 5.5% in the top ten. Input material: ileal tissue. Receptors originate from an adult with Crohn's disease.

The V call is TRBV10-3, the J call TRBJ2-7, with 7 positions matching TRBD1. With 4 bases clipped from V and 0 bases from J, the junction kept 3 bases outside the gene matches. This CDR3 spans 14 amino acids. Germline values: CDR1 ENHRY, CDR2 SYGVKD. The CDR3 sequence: CAISGTGSSYEQYF. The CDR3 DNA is TGTGCCATCAGTGGGACAGGCTCCTCCTACGAGCAGTACTTC.

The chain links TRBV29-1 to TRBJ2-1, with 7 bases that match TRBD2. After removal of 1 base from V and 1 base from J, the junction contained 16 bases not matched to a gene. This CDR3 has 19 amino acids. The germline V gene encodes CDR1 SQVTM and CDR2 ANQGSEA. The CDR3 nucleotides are TGCAGCGTTGAAGGGCTCAGGGCCGGACTAGGGAGGTCCTACAATGAGCAGTTCTTC. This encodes CSVEGLRAGLGRSYNEQFF.

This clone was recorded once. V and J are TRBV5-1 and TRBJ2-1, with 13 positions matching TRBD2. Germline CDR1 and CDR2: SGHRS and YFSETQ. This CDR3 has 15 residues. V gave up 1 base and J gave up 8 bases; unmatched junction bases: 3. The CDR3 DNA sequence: TGCGCCAGCAGCTTGACTAGCGGGAGGGCCCATGAGCAGTTCTTC. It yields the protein CASSLTSGRAHEQFF.

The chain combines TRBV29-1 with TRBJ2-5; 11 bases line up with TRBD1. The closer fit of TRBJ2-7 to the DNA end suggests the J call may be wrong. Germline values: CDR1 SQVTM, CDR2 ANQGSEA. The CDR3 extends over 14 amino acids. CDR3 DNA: TGCAGCGTTGATATGGGGACAGGGGGGACCGAGCAGTACTTC. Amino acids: CSVDMGTGGTEQYF.

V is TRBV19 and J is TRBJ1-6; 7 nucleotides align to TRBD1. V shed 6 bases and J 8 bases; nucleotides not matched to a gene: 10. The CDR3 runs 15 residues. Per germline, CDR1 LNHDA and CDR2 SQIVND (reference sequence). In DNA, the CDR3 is TGTGCCAGTAGCCGTAACAGGGGAGGATATTCACCCCTCCACTTT. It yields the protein CASSRNRGGYSPLHF. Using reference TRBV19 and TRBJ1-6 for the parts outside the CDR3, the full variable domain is DGGITQSPKYLFRKEGQNVTLSCEQNLNHDAMYWYRQDPGQGLRLIYYSQIVNDFQKGDIAEGYSVSREKKESFPLTVTSAQKNPTAFYLCASSRNRGGYSPLHFGNGTRLTVT.

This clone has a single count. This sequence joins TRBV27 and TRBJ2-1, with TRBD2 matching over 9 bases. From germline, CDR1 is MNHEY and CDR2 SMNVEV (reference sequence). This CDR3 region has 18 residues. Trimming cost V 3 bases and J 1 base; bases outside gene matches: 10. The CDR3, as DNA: TGTGCCAGCAGTTTCAAGGCTAGCGGGAAGAGGTCCTACAATGAGCAGTTCTTC. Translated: CASSFKASGKRSYNEQFF.

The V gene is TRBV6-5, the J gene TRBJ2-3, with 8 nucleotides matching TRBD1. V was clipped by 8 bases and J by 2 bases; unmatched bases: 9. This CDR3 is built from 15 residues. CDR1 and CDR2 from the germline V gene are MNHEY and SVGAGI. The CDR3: CASWSWTGTTDTQYF. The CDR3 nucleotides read TGTGCCAGCTGGTCATGGACAGGGACCACAGATACGCAGTATTTT.

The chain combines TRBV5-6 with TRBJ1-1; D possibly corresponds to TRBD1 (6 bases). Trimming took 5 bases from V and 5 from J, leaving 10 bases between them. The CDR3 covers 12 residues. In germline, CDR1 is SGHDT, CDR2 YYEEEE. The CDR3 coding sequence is TGTGCCAGCAGTGGGACAAGTACTGAAGCTTTCTTT. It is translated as CASSGTSTEAFF. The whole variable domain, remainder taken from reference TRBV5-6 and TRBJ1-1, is DAGVTQSPTHLIKTRGQQVTLRCSPKSGHDTVSWYQQALGQGPQFIFQYYEEEERQRGNFPDRFSGHQFPNYSSELNVNALLLGDSALYLCASSGTSTEAFFGQGTRLTVV.

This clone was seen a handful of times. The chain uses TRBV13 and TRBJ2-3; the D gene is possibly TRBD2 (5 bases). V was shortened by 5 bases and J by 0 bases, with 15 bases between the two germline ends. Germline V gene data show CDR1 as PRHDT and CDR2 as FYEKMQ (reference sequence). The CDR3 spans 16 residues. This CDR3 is CASSVRTYSSTDTQYF. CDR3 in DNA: TGTGCCAGCAGCGTTAGGACTTACTCTAGCACAGATACGCAGTATTTT. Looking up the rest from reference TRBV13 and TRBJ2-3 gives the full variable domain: AAGVIQSPRHLIKEKRETATLKCYPIPRHDTVYWYQQGPGQDPQFLISFYEKMQSDKGSIPDRFSAQQFSDYHSELNMSSLELGDSALYFCASSVRTYSSTDTQYFGPGTRLTVL.

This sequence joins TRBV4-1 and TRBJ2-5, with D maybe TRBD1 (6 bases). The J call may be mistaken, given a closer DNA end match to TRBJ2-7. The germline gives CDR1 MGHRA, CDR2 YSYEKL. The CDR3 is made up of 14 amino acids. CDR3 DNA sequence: TGCGCCAGCAGCCCAGGACAGAGCTCCTACGAGCAGTACTTC. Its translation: CASSPGQSSYEQYF.

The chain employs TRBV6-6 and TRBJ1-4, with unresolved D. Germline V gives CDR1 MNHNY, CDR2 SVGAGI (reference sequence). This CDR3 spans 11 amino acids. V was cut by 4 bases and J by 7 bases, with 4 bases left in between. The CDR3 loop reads CASSLAEKLFF. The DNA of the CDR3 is TGTGCCAGCAGTTTAGCTGAAAAACTGTTTTTT.

In DNA form, the CDR3 reads TGTGCCAGCAGTTCCCTCGGACTAGCGGGAGAGACCCAGTACTTC. Residues: CASSSLGLAGETQYF. The J gene is TRBJ2-5, the V gene TRBV27, with 11 bases that match TRBD2. CDR1 is MNHEY, CDR2 SMNVEV, per germline (reference sequence). The V segment lost 4 bases and the J segment 4 bases; nucleotides outside the gene matches: 5. The CDR3 has 15 amino acids.

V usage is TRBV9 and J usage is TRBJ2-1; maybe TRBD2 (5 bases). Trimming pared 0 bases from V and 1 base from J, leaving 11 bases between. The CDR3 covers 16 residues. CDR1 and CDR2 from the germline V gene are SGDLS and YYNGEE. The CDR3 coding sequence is TGTGCCAGCAGCGTAGTGGGCGGGCTATCCTACAATGAGCAGTTCTTC. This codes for CASSVVGGLSYNEQFF.

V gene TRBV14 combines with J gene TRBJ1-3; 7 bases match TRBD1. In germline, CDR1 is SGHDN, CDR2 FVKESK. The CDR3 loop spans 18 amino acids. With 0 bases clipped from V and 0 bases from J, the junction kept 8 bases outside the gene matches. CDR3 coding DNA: TGTGCCAGCAGCCAAGATTCCAGGGGGTCCTTCTCTGGAAACACCATATATTTT. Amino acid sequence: CASSQDSRGSFSGNTIYF.

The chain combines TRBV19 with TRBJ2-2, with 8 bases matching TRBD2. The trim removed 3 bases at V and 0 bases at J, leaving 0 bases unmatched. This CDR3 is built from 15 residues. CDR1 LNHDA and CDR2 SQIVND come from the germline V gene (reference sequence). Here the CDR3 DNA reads TGTGCCAGTAGTATGCGGGAGGCGAACACCGGGGAGCTGTTTTTT. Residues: CASSMREANTGELFF.

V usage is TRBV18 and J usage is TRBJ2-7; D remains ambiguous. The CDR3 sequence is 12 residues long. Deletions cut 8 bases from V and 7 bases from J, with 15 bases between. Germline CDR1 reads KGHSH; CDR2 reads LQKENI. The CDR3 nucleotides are TGTGCCAGCCTCCTTGAGGCGGCAGAGCAGTACTTC. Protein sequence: CASLLEAAEQYF.

Here the CDR3 DNA reads TGTGCCAGCAGTGAAAGGGAGATCACTGAAGCTTTCTTT. This codes for CASSEREITEAFF. The chain recombines TRBV6-5 with TRBJ1-1; no clear D. Germline CDR1 MNHEY, CDR2 SVGAGI. The CDR3 is 13 residues long. Trimming took 5 bases from V and 4 from J, leaving 11 bases between them.

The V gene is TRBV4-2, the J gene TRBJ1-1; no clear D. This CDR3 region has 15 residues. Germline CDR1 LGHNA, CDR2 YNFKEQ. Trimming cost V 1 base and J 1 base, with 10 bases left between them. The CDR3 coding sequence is TGTGCCAGCAGCCAAGGGGCAGCTACGAACACTGAAGCTTTCTTT. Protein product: CASSQGAATNTEAFF.

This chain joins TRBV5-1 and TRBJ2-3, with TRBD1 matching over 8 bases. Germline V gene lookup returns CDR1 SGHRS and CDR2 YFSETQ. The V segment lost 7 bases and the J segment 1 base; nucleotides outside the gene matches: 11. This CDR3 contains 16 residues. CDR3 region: CASSISGGIRTDTQYF. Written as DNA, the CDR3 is TGCGCCAGCTCAATTTCAGGGGGCATCCGCACAGATACGCAGTATTTT.

CDR3 region: CASSPPSMNTEAFF. CDR3 sequence (DNA): TGTGCCAGCTCACCACCTAGCATGAACACTGAAGCTTTCTTT. The chain employs TRBV18 and TRBJ1-1, with D uncertain. V lost 0 bases to trimming and J lost 0 bases, with 5 bases between them. The germline V gene has CDR1 KGHSH and CDR2 LQKENI. This CDR3 has 14 residues.